This T cell receptor (beta chain) was identified during a study of identical twins (TCRdb year 2016). Some background on the complete study: To test whether fetal clonotypes persist, this study deep-sequenced TCR alpha and beta repertoires from monozygotic twins, from unrelated adults of various ages, and from cord blood. To rule out contamination, replicate twin experiments were performed at different times with different library preparation protocols. What the work shows at the level of the full study, not this receptor alone: Because the same donors could not be followed over many years, conclusions were based on cross-sectional statistical analysis. Excess twin sharing in beta out-of-frame sequences was weaker because fewer shared sequences lowered the signal-to-noise ratio. Out-of-frame TCR alpha sequences shared between twins showed an excess of low generation-probability sequences compared with coincidental sharing between unrelated individuals. Fewer insertions were carried by abundant cord blood beta clonotypes; a weaker similar trend was observed in young adult naive repertoires, while no such trend was observed in memory repertoires. Invariant T cells such as MAIT and iNKT could partly confound zero-insertion analyses, although diverse VJ usage argued against such confounding for most clonotypes. Recombination models systematically underestimated out-of-frame TCR alpha sharing in monozygotic twins but agreed with sharing between unrelated individuals.

This clonotype has a handful of counts. The target of this receptor is not known. Base qualities are not at hand, and no much larger clone is one base apart. Libraries came from 5' RACE. The reads were generated on an Illumina HiSeq 2000. A universal primer binding site was added through template switching, and the final cDNA carried a unique molecular identifier so that TCR cDNA molecules could be counted accurately. Specific primers in the conserved constant-segment region were used to synthesize first-strand cDNA for the TCR alpha and beta chains. To control for contamination, every cDNA library carried two barcodes: a SMART-Mk sample barcode plus Illumina barcodes. TruSeq adapter sequences and Illumina sample barcodes were added in two successive PCR steps. TCR alpha and beta cDNA libraries were sequenced on the Illumina HiSeq platform with custom primers. The published analysis was carried out like this. MiGEC was used to process raw reads and extract unique molecular identifiers, and MiXCR was used to find CDR3 positions. Recombination models were inferred per individual with the repgenHMM and IGoR tools using an EM algorithm. The tcR package in R was used for shared clonotype analysis, with sharing normalized by the product of cloneset sizes. To study raw recombination free of thymic and clonal selection effects, out-of-frame nonproductive sequences were analyzed. TCRdb passed the public sequencing reads through fastp at Q25 and MiXCR, retaining productive beta sequences. Rows matching on CDR3 protein sequence are summarized as one entry with the most common DNA and genes. It is TCRdb's table, rather than the study itself, that gives the V and J calls and clone size. The table for this sample lists roughly 1,500,000 distinct CDR3 sequences; roughly a third of them were counted only once. Of the sample, approximately 0.29% falls within the top ten clones.

Only healthy Caucasian donors were included. CDR1 is given as MNHEY and CDR2 as SMNVEV, both from the germline V gene (reference sequence). Its CDR3 holds 14 amino acids, cysteine through phenylalanine. Just CDR3 DNA is preserved here, 42 bases in frame from base 1. The V and J ends are trimmed by 6 bases and 6 bases, leaving 15 bases between them. The TCR sequence derives from a newborn girl in good health. The V gene is TRBV27 and the J gene is TRBJ2-1; tentative D gene TRBD2, with 6 bases matching. Specimen: cord blood. The CDR3 is CASRLGGTANEQFF. The DNA sequence follows: TGTGCCAGCAGATTGGGGGGAACGGCCAATGAGCAGTTCTTC.